Below, 18 T cell receptor beta chains from the same sample are listed, as sequenced in a study of T-cell memory formation after mild COVID-19. MiXCR was run by TCRdb on the 5' RACE reads, yielding one entry per CDR3 protein. The sample includes approximately 340,000 distinct CDR3 sequences, less than 20% seen only once; the top ten take about a fifth. Sequencing used PBMCs or a T cell subset sorted from them (not recorded which). The receptor set was obtained from a young man who had mild COVID-19 (a few samples of this study predate the infection). Cell type and time point are not known.

Only a few counts were recorded for this clonotype. This chain uses TRBV12-3 or TRBV12-4 with TRBJ2-4; D gene uncertain. The CDR3 runs 12 residues. V gave up 6 bases and J gave up 9 bases, with 12 bases separating them. CDR3 in DNA: TGTGCCAGCAGGCCTCCAGGCGGCATTCAGTACTTC. It codes for CASRPPGGIQYF.

This chain uses TRBV20-1 with TRBJ2-6, with unresolved D. CDR1 and CDR2 (germline): DFQATT, SNEGSKA (reference sequence). V was pared by 6 bases and J by 0 bases, with 6 bases between. This CDR3 is built from 13 residues. This chain's CDR3 is CSASDSGANVLTF. The CDR3, as DNA: TGCAGTGCGTCAGACTCTGGGGCCAACGTCCTGACTTTC.

The chain is built from TRBV11-2 and TRBJ2-1; unclear D gene. This CDR3 has 17 amino acids. Germline loops: CDR1 SGHAT, CDR2 FQNNGV. V lost 5 bases to trimming and J lost 0 bases, with 17 bases between them. DNA of the CDR3: TGTGCCAGCAGCCCTTACCGGCGGAAAAACTCCTACAATGAGCAGTTCTTC. Translating gives CASSPYRRKNSYNEQFF.

A few counts support this clonotype. This rearrangement joins TRBV7-2 to TRBJ1-6; 11 bases are shared with TRBD1. V shed 3 bases and J 11 bases; nucleotides not matched to a gene: 6. Per germline, CDR1 SGHTA and CDR2 FQGNSA. This CDR3 is 15 amino acids long. CDR3 residues: CASSFGTGGVAPLHF. In DNA, the CDR3 is TGTGCCAGCAGCTTCGGGACAGGGGGGGTTGCACCCCTCCACTTT. Full variable domain (outside the CDR3, taken from reference TRBV7-2 and TRBJ1-6): GAGVSQSPSNKVTEKGKDVELRCDPISGHTALYWYRQSLGQGLEFLIYFQGNSAPDKSGLPSDRFSAERTGGSVSTLTIQRTQQEDSAVYLCASSFGTGGVAPLHFGNGTRLTVT.

Only a few counts were recorded for this clonotype. The V call is TRBV10-3, the J call TRBJ2-7; 7 bases align to TRBD1. J gave up 2 bases and V 10 bases, and 5 bases lay outside the gene matches. This CDR3 is built from 12 residues. Germline V gene sequence: CDR1 ENHRY, CDR2 SYGVKD. For the CDR3, the DNA is TGTGCCACTGCCGGGACAGCCTACGAGCAGTACGTC. Translation: CATAGTAYEQYV.

The chain is built from TRBV4-3 and TRBJ2-5; D call uncertain. The CDR3 loop spans 17 amino acids. Trimming cost V 1 base and J 5 bases, with 20 bases left between them. CDR1 LGHNA and CDR2 YSLEER come from the germline V gene. This chain's CDR3 is CASSQGISTDPRETQYF. The CDR3 DNA is TGCGCCAGCAGCCAAGGAATTTCAACCGACCCCAGGGAGACCCAGTACTTC.

There are a few counts of this clonotype. The rearrangement joins TRBV7-2 to TRBJ2-1; 9 bases fit TRBD2. Germline CDR1 SGHTA, CDR2 FQGNSA. V lost 4 bases, J lost 7 bases, and 5 bases stayed unmatched. This CDR3 is 14 amino acids long. The CDR3 DNA sequence: TGTGCCAGCAGCTCGTTAGCGGGGGCGAATGAGCAGTTCTTC. Residues: CASSSLAGANEQFF.

The V call is TRBV28, the J call TRBJ2-3, with 9 bases matching TRBD2. Germline loops: CDR1 MDHEN, CDR2 SYDVKM. This CDR3 is built from 15 residues. The V and J ends lost 3 bases and 3 bases, in that order; junction bases with no gene match: 4. This CDR3 is CASSLASGVTDTQYF. In DNA, the CDR3 is TGTGCCAGCAGTTTGGCTAGCGGGGTTACAGATACGCAGTATTTT.

This chain's CDR3 is CSARRLAGGAGDTQYF. The DNA of the CDR3 is TGCAGTGCTAGACGGCTAGCGGGGGGTGCTGGAGATACGCAGTATTTT. V gene TRBV20-1 combines with J gene TRBJ2-3; TRBD2 aligns across 11 bases. The CDR3 is 16 amino acids. CDR1 and CDR2 from the germline V gene are DFQATT and SNEGSKA (reference sequence). Trimming cost V 2 bases and J 5 bases; bases outside gene matches: 9.

This clonotype was counted between two and nine times. The rearrangement joins TRBV20-1 to TRBJ2-3; D remains unclear. V lost 0 bases to trimming and J lost 4 bases, with 8 bases between them. The V gene's germline CDR1 is DFQATT and CDR2 SNEGSKA (reference sequence). There are 13 residues in the CDR3. CDR3: CSARDRGADTQYF. DNA of the CDR3: TGCAGTGCTAGAGATCGAGGTGCAGATACGCAGTATTTT.

Here the CDR3 reads CASSFDGTENTEAFF. CDR3 nucleotides: TGTGCCAGCAGTTTCGACGGGACAGAGAACACTGAAGCTTTCTTT. The rearrangement uses TRBV6-5 and TRBJ1-1; TRBD1 agrees at 7 bases. Germline V gene sequence: CDR1 MNHEY, CDR2 SVGAGI. V gave up 4 bases and J gave up 1 base; unmatched junction bases: 6. The CDR3 spans 15 residues.

In this sample, this clonotype turned up many times. V and J are TRBV7-2 and TRBJ2-5; D is ambiguous. Trimming pared 2 bases from V and 5 bases from J, leaving 6 bases between. The germline V gene has CDR1 SGHTA and CDR2 FQGNSA. The CDR3 length is 12 residues. CDR3 sequence reads: CASSLYWETQYF. Here the CDR3 DNA reads TGTGCCAGCAGCTTATATTGGGAGACCCAGTACTTC.

Only a few counts were recorded for this clonotype. The chain recombines TRBV9 with TRBJ1-1; D remains unclear. Germline CDR1 SGDLS, CDR2 YYNGEE. V was clipped by 3 bases and J by 0 bases, with 9 bases between them. This CDR3 has 14 residues. The CDR3 sequence is CASSGQVLNTEAFF. In DNA, the CDR3 is TGTGCCAGCAGCGGACAAGTGTTGAACACTGAAGCTTTCTTT.

There are a few counts of this clonotype. The CDR3 loop reads CASSLLGREVYGYTF. The DNA for the CDR3 is TGTGCCAGCAGTTTATTGGGCAGGGAGGTCTATGGCTACACCTTC. The V call is TRBV12-3 or TRBV12-4, the J call TRBJ1-2, with D possibly being TRBD1 (5 bases). CDR3 length: 15 residues. Trimming removed 2 bases at V and 4 bases at J, with 14 bases between.

This clonotype was observed a handful of times. The V gene is TRBV20-1, the J gene TRBJ1-5; D is perhaps TRBD1 (5 bases). CDR3 length equals 14 residues. The V and J ends lost 6 bases and 2 bases respectively, with 14 bases between them. Germline lookup yields CDR1 DFQATT and CDR2 SNEGSKA (reference sequence). CDR3 sequence: CSAWAGLGNQPQHF. CDR3 nucleotides: TGCAGTGCCTGGGCAGGGTTGGGCAATCAGCCCCAGCATTTT.

The sample holds a few counts of this clonotype. The chain links TRBV4-3 to TRBJ2-3; unclear D gene. V was shortened by 4 bases and J by 2 bases, with 7 bases between the two germline ends. The CDR3 length is 13 residues. The germline V gene has CDR1 LGHNA and CDR2 YSLEER. This CDR3 is CASSREFTDTQYF. The DNA of the CDR3 is TGCGCCAGCAGCCGAGAGTTCACAGATACGCAGTATTTT.

This clonotype showed up just a few times. V is TRBV25-1 and J is TRBJ1-1; D unclear. The germline V gene has CDR1 MGHDK and CDR2 SYGVNS. Trimming cost V 2 bases and J 1 base, with 8 bases left between them. The CDR3 extends over 14 amino acids. CDR3 protein: CASSETSPNTEAFF. Written as DNA, the CDR3 is TGTGCCAGCAGTGAAACCTCCCCGAACACTGAAGCTTTCTTT.

This clonotype was observed a few times. The genes are TRBV28 and TRBJ2-1; 9 nucleotides agree with TRBD2. Germline CDR1 MDHEN, CDR2 SYDVKM. The trim removed 6 bases at V and 5 bases at J, leaving 5 bases unmatched. The CDR3 has 14 amino acids. In DNA form, the CDR3 reads TGTGCCAGCAGAGGGACTAGCATCCACAATGAGCAGTTCTTC. Translating gives CASRGTSIHNEQFF.